This T cell receptor (beta chain) was sequenced during a study of blood T cell repertoires in COVID-19 (dated by TCRdb to the early 2020s). Concerning the study at large: Collaborator samples came from the United States, Italy and Spain and covered acute and convalescent phases of COVID-19. The prospective study material was composed of cDNA or gDNA derived from T cells, B-cell-depleted T cells, or PBMCs. Subjects who had been exposed to COVID-19, were actively infected with it, or had recovered from it provided the deeply sampled blood TCRbeta repertoires that made up the dataset. The repertoires were released in a freely available public database intended as a resource for research on the immune response to SARS-CoV-2. Samples came from the ongoing ImmuneRACE study (first 160 participants) plus 1,254 subjects from 6 global collaborators. Sample metadata almost always included a de-identified subject ID, COVID-19 status, age in years and sex. Where available, HLA class I and class II types were obtained from metadata supplied by the sample provider rather than from assay-based typing.

The immunoSEQ Assay, a bias-controlled multiplex PCR, was used to amplify TCRbeta CDR3 regions from genomic DNA. Per the authors' processing: The number of nucleated cells in each sample was estimated from the amplification of reference gene primers within the assay. To quantify the absolute abundance of each unique TCRbeta CDR3 rearrangement, sequence reads were collapsed and filtered. For each sample, productive Simpson clonality was calculated as the square root of Simpson's diversity index across productive rearrangements. The immuneACCESS repertoire file appears here via TCRdb, limited to in-frame rearrangements. These files lack a portion of the clones; in checked studies, under half of the deficit traces to unresolved V genes, and the cause of the others is not known. V, J and clone size were drawn from that table, and D and trimming were deduced from the DNA. The sample table records 200,000 to 250,000 clones; 83% of these occur just once. The leading ten clones occupy approximately 7% of the sample.

This clone has just a few counts. This receptor's antigen is unknown. The input lacks base qualities; no much larger clone sits a single base away. The germline V gene (reference sequence) yields LNHDA for CDR1 and SQIVND for CDR2. V has 8 bases trimmed and J has 3 bases trimmed; junction bases matching no gene number 18. The CDR3 numbers 17 residues from cysteine through phenylalanine. Only the CDR3 part of the read is kept: 51 bases, read in frame from the first base. Whole blood was collected in K2EDTA tubes by collaborating institutions according to the institutions' own protocols. For TCRbeta analysis, collaborator samples were shipped as frozen whole blood, as isolated PBMCs, or as DNA extracted from either sample type. Overall study outcomes, separate from this receptor: How much clinical and demographic metadata was included differed by source and by participant, and the metadata was provided uncurated.

The sample was peripheral blood. This TCR derives from a woman between 45 and 60 years old with acute or convalescent COVID-19. The rearranged segments are TRBV19 and TRBJ2-7, with 8 middle bases fitting TRBD2. The CDR3 sequence is CASLVMTSAIMFYEQYF. The bases read TGTGCCAGTCTAGTTATGACTAGCGCTATAATGTTCTACGAGCAGTACTTC.